These 25 T cell receptor beta chains originate from one sample sequenced in a study of CD8+CD57+ T cells in acquired aplastic anemia. Investigators profiled TCR beta VDJ and CDR3 from genomic DNA template. TCRdb reanalysed the reads using MiXCR and keeps one entry per CDR3 protein. This table holds approximately 470,000 distinct CDR3 sequences, 25% to 40% found once. Previously, flow cytometry had revealed CD8+CD57+ cell expansion in the patients chosen for sequencing. The sample consisted of sorted CD4+, CD8+, or CD8+CD57+ T cells (not recorded which) from PBMCs. The receptors here all came from a human donor with aplastic anemia.

The rearrangement joins TRBV7-2 to TRBJ2-6; D is undetermined. Germline CDR1 SGHTA, CDR2 FQGNSA. CDR3 length: 14 residues. With 5 bases removed from V and 4 bases from J, the gap between germline ends came to 9 bases. Here the CDR3 reads CASSPSRGANVLTF. Written as DNA, the CDR3 is TGTGCCAGCAGCCCGTCCAGGGGGGCCAACGTCCTGACTTTC.

The chain carries TRBV24-1 and TRBJ2-3; D call uncertain. Germline values: CDR1 KGHDR, CDR2 SFDVKD. V gave up 3 bases and J gave up 6 bases, with 9 bases separating them. The CDR3 runs to 13 residues. CDR3 bases: TGTGCCACCAGTGATCCGCCCGACGATACGCAGTATTTT. Protein product: CATSDPPDDTQYF.

Comments on this clonotype: It may be a read error: a sequence one base away is much more abundant. This chain links TRBV25-1 with TRBJ2-1; 8 nucleotides agree with TRBD1. Looked up from germline, CDR1 is MGHDK and CDR2 is SYGVNS. The CDR3 is 15 amino acids. The V gene end was trimmed by 0 bases and the J gene end by 8 bases; junction bases not matched to a gene: 6. Here the CDR3 DNA reads TGTGCCAGCAGTGAATACGGACAGGGTACCTATGAGCAGTTCTTC. Its translation: CASSEYGQGTYEQFF.

In this sample, this clonotype turned up a few times. This chain's CDR3 is CASSMTGGRKTEAFF. The CDR3 DNA is TGTGCCAGTAGTATGACAGGGGGGAGGAAAACTGAAGCTTTCTTT. The V gene is TRBV19, the J gene TRBJ1-1; TRBD1 matches 9 bases. The V gene end was trimmed by 3 bases and the J gene end by 5 bases; junction bases not matched to a gene: 7. In germline, CDR1 is LNHDA, CDR2 SQIVND (reference sequence). The CDR3 runs to 15 residues. The full variable domain, completed using reference TRBV19 and TRBJ1-1, is DGGITQSPKYLFRKEGQNVTLSCEQNLNHDAMYWYRQDPGQGLRLIYYSQIVNDFQKGDIAEGYSVSREKKESFPLTVTSAQKNPTAFYLCASSMTGGRKTEAFFGQGTRLTVV.

This clonotype has a count of ten or more. The V call is TRBV7-2, the J call TRBJ1-6, with a tentative D call TRBD1 (6 bases). This CDR3 has 16 residues. V was cut by 3 bases and J by 6 bases, with 15 bases left in between. Germline CDR1 is SGHTA and CDR2 is FQGNSA. In DNA form, the CDR3 reads TGTGCCAGCAGCTTTAATTTGGGGGCGACTAATTCACCCCTCCACTTT. It codes for CASSFNLGATNSPLHF. The whole variable domain, filled in from reference TRBV7-2 and TRBJ1-6, reads GAGVSQSPSNKVTEKGKDVELRCDPISGHTALYWYRQSLGQGLEFLIYFQGNSAPDKSGLPSDRFSAERTGGSVSTLTIQRTQQEDSAVYLCASSFNLGATNSPLHFGNGTRLTVT.

This clonotype has ten or more counts. This chain joins TRBV9 and TRBJ1-3, with D uncertain. CDR1 SGDLS and CDR2 YYNGEE come from the germline V gene. CDR3 size: 16 residues. V dropped 2 bases and J dropped 0 bases, with 12 bases sitting between them. CDR3 in DNA: TGTGCCAGCAGCGTCACACCGTGGAGCTCTGGAAACACCATATATTTT. It encodes CASSVTPWSSGNTIYF.

The rearrangement links TRBV12-3 or TRBV12-4 to TRBJ1-1, with unresolved D. V shed 3 bases and J shed 4 bases, with 12 bases lying between them. This CDR3 contains 14 residues. As DNA, the CDR3 is TGTGCCAGCAGTTTGGCCGGGTGGGGCACTGAAGCTTTCTTT. Translating gives CASSLAGWGTEAFF.

CDR3 bases: TGTGCCAGCAGCTACAACCCTGGGGTTGCGGGACGCGAGCAGTACTTC. It encodes CASSYNPGVAGREQYF. V gene TRBV5-6 combines with J gene TRBJ2-7; perhaps TRBD2 as D (6 bases). Germline V gene lookup returns CDR1 SGHDT and CDR2 YYEEEE. Trimming left V 3 bases short and J 6 bases short, with 22 bases between. CDR3 length: 16 residues. Full variable domain (missing parts from reference TRBV5-6 and TRBJ2-7): DAGVTQSPTHLIKTRGQQVTLRCSPKSGHDTVSWYQQALGQGPQFIFQYYEEEERQRGNFPDRFSGHQFPNYSSELNVNALLLGDSALYLCASSYNPGVAGREQYFGPGTRLTVT.

This clonotype was found once. A read error may account for a junction end that differs from germline. This chain links TRBV7-9 with TRBJ2-7, with D unresolved. The length of the CDR3 is 14 residues. Germline values: CDR1 SEHNR, CDR2 FQNEAQ (reference sequence). CDR3 sequence reads: CASNKIGSSNEQYF. CDR3 DNA: TGTGCCAGCAACAAAATAGGAAGCTCCAACGAGCAGTACTTC.

DNA of the CDR3: TGTGCCATCAGTTATCTACCCCGAGAGACCCAGTACTTC. Protein sequence: CAISYLPRETQYF. The chain combines TRBV10-3 with TRBJ2-5; no clear D. The CDR3 has 13 amino acids. Germline lookup yields CDR1 ENHRY and CDR2 SYGVKD. The germline V and J ends were trimmed by 5 bases and 4 bases, with 11 bases remaining between them.

This clonotype has a count of ten or more. The chain uses TRBV24-1 and TRBJ1-4; D may be TRBD1 (5 bases). CDR1 and CDR2 from the germline V gene are KGHDR and SFDVKD. V shed 6 bases and J shed 7 bases, with 14 bases lying between them. The CDR3 sequence is 14 residues long. CDR3 in DNA: TGTGCCACCAGTAAAGGGGCGTGGAGTGAAAAACTGTTTTTT. Translation gives CATSKGAWSEKLFF.

This clonotype was detected only a few times. This rearrangement joins TRBV10-3 to TRBJ2-7; D possibly corresponds to TRBD1 (6 bases). Deletions cut 7 bases from V and 0 bases from J, with 10 bases between. This CDR3 region has 13 residues. The germline V gene encodes CDR1 ENHRY and CDR2 SYGVKD. The CDR3 loop is CAITGASSYEQYF. The CDR3 nucleotides are TGTGCCATCACAGGGGCCAGCTCCTACGAGCAGTACTTC.

The chain is built from TRBV5-1 and TRBJ2-1, with 10 nucleotides matching TRBD1. The germline CDR1 and CDR2 sequences are SGHRS and YFSETQ. Losses at the gene ends were 0 bases for V and 5 bases for J; bases not matched to a gene: 14. The CDR3 length is 19 residues. CDR3 amino acids: CASSLVGESDRGPDNEQFF. DNA of the CDR3: TGCGCCAGCAGCTTGGTAGGGGAATCTGACAGGGGGCCCGACAATGAGCAGTTCTTC.

This clonotype has a handful of counts. It is likely a read error, because the conserved phenylalanine at the end of the CDR3 is missing. This chain joins TRBV7-8 and TRBJ2-5; TRBD1 agrees at 11 bases. Germline V gene sequence: CDR1 SGHVS, CDR2 FQNEAQ. V dropped 5 bases and J dropped 2; count of bases not matched to a gene: 4. CDR3 length equals 15 residues. CDR3 nucleotides: TGTGCCAGCAGCCACAGGGACAGGGGGCAAGAGACCCAGTACCTC. Its translation: CASSHRDRGQETQYL.

The V call is TRBV20-1, the J call TRBJ2-5, with TRBD1 as a possible D gene (6 bases). Trimming left V 6 bases short and J 4 bases short, with 12 bases between. The CDR3 contains 12 residues. Germline values: CDR1 DFQATT, CDR2 SNEGSKA (reference sequence). The CDR3 bases are TGCAGTGCCCAATTGGGGGCAGAGACCCAGTACTTC. It is translated as CSAQLGAETQYF.

This clonotype was seen ten or more times. The rearrangement joins TRBV5-1 to TRBJ1-2, with 9 bases that match TRBD1. The germline gives CDR1 SGHRS, CDR2 YFSETQ. Trimming took 7 bases from V and 6 from J; bases not matched to a gene: 10. The CDR3 runs 14 residues. In DNA, the CDR3 is TGCGCCAGCGGATCGGGACAGGGAGGTCATGGCTACACCTTC. Its translation is CASGSGQGGHGYTF.

In its sample, this clonotype was seen many times. CDR3 DNA sequence: TGCGCCAGCAGTGAGTCGACTCGTGACTCACCCCTCCACTTT. Translated, it gives CASSESTRDSPLHF. This chain links TRBV10-2 with TRBJ1-6, with D uncertain. CDR1 and CDR2 (germline): WSHSY, SAAADI. CDR3 size: 14 residues. The V end lost 0 bases, the J end lost 10 bases, and 10 bases lay between the germline ends.

This clonotype was seen ten or more times. The chain employs TRBV29-1 and TRBJ2-7, with TRBD2 as a possible D gene (6 bases). V lost 7 bases, J lost 2 bases, and 15 bases lay in between. The CDR3 runs to 13 residues. Germline CDR1 reads SQVTM; CDR2 reads ANQGSEA. Here the CDR3 reads CSGLSGGTYEQYF. For the CDR3, the DNA is TGCAGCGGGCTTAGCGGAGGGACCTACGAGCAGTACTTC.

The chain employs TRBV12-3 or TRBV12-4 and TRBJ2-7; 8 nucleotides match TRBD2. The CDR3 length is 14 residues. The trim removed 5 bases at V and 2 bases at J, leaving 5 bases unmatched. CDR3 DNA: TGTGCCAGCAGTCCCCGAGCGGGAGCCTACGAGCAGTACTTC. It specifies CASSPRAGAYEQYF.

This clonotype was counted a few times. The rearrangement joins TRBV12-3 or TRBV12-4 to TRBJ1-2; D is uncertain. The V end lost 1 base, the J end lost 4 bases, and 7 bases lay between the germline ends. The CDR3 is made up of 13 amino acids. This CDR3 is CASSLERAYGYTF. DNA for the CDR3: TGTGCCAGCAGTTTAGAAAGGGCCTATGGCTACACCTTC.

This clonotype was observed a handful of times. The CDR3 is CAWSVMGNYGYTF. The CDR3, as DNA: TGTGCCTGGAGTGTAATGGGTAACTATGGCTACACCTTC. This chain uses TRBV30 with TRBJ1-2; D is uncertain. V dropped 0 bases and J dropped 1 base, with 6 bases sitting between them. CDR3 length: 13 amino acids. Germline V gives CDR1 GTSNPN, CDR2 SVGIG (reference sequence).

Concerning this clonotype itself: It may be a read error: a sequence one base away is much more abundant. The V call is TRBV19, the J call TRBJ2-7; TRBD2 aligns across 14 bases. Germline V gives CDR1 LNHDA, CDR2 SQIVND (reference sequence). V was clipped by 5 bases and J by 4 bases; unmatched bases: 4. The CDR3 contains 15 residues. The CDR3 sequence is CASSGRLAGGYEQYF. The DNA for the CDR3 is TGTGCCAGTAGTGGAAGACTAGCGGGAGGGTACGAGCAGTACTTC.

This clonotype has only a few counts. The J gene is TRBJ1-1, the V gene TRBV20-1, with 7 bases lining up with TRBD1. Germline V gene lookup returns CDR1 DFQATT and CDR2 SNEGSKA (reference sequence). This CDR3 has 13 residues. V was clipped by 3 bases and J by 2 bases; unmatched bases: 3. The CDR3, as DNA: TGCAGTGCTAGTGGACAGGCTAACACTGAAGCTTTCTTT. Translated, it gives CSASGQANTEAFF.

This clonotype came up many times. V usage is TRBV19 and J usage is TRBJ1-2; no clear D. CDR1 and CDR2 (germline): LNHDA, SQIVND (reference sequence). Trimming took 1 base from V and 4 from J, leaving 7 bases between them. CDR3 size: 13 residues. CDR3 sequence reads: CASSIVAFYGYTF. The CDR3 DNA reads TGTGCCAGTAGTATAGTTGCCTTCTATGGCTACACCTTC.

There are many counts of this clonotype. This chain connects TRBV30 to TRBJ2-7; possible D gene TRBD2, 6 bases. V was trimmed by 2 bases and J by 5 bases, leaving 7 bases between them. CDR1 GTSNPN and CDR2 SVGIG come from the germline V gene (reference sequence). The CDR3 extends over 11 amino acids. CDR3 coding DNA: TGTGCCTGGAGTCGGGGGAACGAGCAGTACTTC. Protein sequence: CAWSRGNEQYF.